This TCR beta chain emerged from a study of PD-1 blockade in classical Hodgkin lymphoma (dated by TCRdb to 2020 to 2021). Regarding the research as a whole: Nivolumab dosing was 3 mg/kg intravenously every 2 weeks, continuing until either disease progression or unacceptable toxicity. The study used CyTOF and TCR beta sequencing to define a peripheral blood immune signature of response to PD-1 blockade in classical Hodgkin lymphoma.

CDR1 SGHRS and CDR2 YFSETQ were looked up in the germline V gene. At the junction V is shortened by 0 bases and J by 3 bases; bases outside the gene matches: 22. The CDR3 holds 21 amino acids from the cysteine to the phenylalanine. This entry keeps only the CDR3 DNA: 63 bases, framed from base 1. Genomic DNA was isolated using the Qiagen DNeasy kit from unsorted PBMCs as well as from negatively selected CD4+ and CD8+ fractions. TCR beta CDR3 regions were subjected to amplification by immunoSEQ multiplex PCR with primers that anneal to V and J segments. A synthetic immune receptor repertoire was used to minimize amplification bias, and any remaining bias was removed computationally after sequencing. The authors' analysis ran thus. Repertoire diversity was quantified as the Shannon entropy index using custom Python scripts. Unsorted, CD4+ and CD8+ repertoires were examined separately, except in combined analyses, for which CD4+ and CD8+ sequences were merged in silico. A clone was considered expanded if an increase in frequency of at least 2-fold after treatment relative to C1D1 was found, and a pseudocount of 0.5 was applied to clones undetected at baseline. Clones with 0 or 1 copy at C1D1 were classified as singleton clones, and clones with 2 or more copies were classified as non-singleton clones. Clones expanded in unsorted samples were labelled as CD4+, CD8+ or unknown by matching protein sequences in sorted samples from the same patient. Wilcoxon tests on paired samples were used to test diversity changes from C1D1 to C4D1. Sourced from immuneACCESS, this table was stored by TCRdb with only in-frame sequences that have V and J called. A share of the clones is absent; for the studies checked, an unresolved V gene accounts for under half, and the remainder has no known explanation. V and J calls and clone size are as listed in that table; D and trimming were resolved from the DNA. Here the sample has 20,000 to 25,000 clones; approximately 70% occur a single time. The top ten clonotypes cover 0.95% to 1.5% of the sample.

Points the paper makes about the study in general: CD4+ but not CD8+ TCR diversity rose significantly by C4D1 (p=0.0027 vs p=0.16), most apparent in complete responders (p=0.02). Baseline diversity similar to that of newly diagnosed patients was observed in trial patients achieving complete response, whereas significantly lower diversity was observed in partial responders and progressors. Baseline TCR diversity was reported to be lower in newly diagnosed patients than in healthy donors, and even lower in relapsed/refractory patients. Only a single clinical trial cohort was studied, and what caused the repertoire differences, possibly disease activity or prior therapy, remained undefined. Diversity was lower in patients who began nivolumab less than 1 year after ASCT, so these patients were left out of later analyses to avoid confounding by immune reconstitution.

Interpreted using the paper, the time point label stands for: cycle 4 day 1 (C4D1), after more than five weeks of nivolumab. Every trial patient had relapsed following autologous stem cell transplantation, and prior brentuximab vedotin exposure was what differed among cohorts A, B and C. Magnetic negative selection with a Miltenyi CD4+ T cell isolation kit was used to purify CD4+ T cells from thawed PBMCs. A total of 50 to 70 patients with relapsed/refractory classical Hodgkin lymphoma made up the trial cohort, and each patient's best overall response was complete response, partial response or progressive disease. Single-agent nivolumab was administered to trial patients in the multi-cohort phase II CheckMate 205 trial. Best overall response was determined by an independent review committee according to the 2007 International Working Group response criteria. PBMCs from the trial were collected at three points: immediately before nivolumab initiation (C1D1), and during therapy at cycle 2 day 1 and cycle 4 day 1. After peripheral blood was drawn into 8 mL Vacutainer Cell Preparation Tubes, PBMCs were isolated by centrifugation and then cryopreserved. Purified CD4+ and CD8+ fractions were prepared only for cases where an additional PBMC sample was available. Magnetically labelled cells were removed on LS columns in a quadroMACS separator, and the flow-through was retained as the purified fraction.

About this clone itself: The antigen it binds to is not known. Base qualities are not provided; no much larger clone lies one nucleotide away.

The receptor's source is a human donor with classical Hodgkin lymphoma. The V and J genes are TRBV5-1 and TRBJ2-3, with 7 bases aligning to TRBD1. Sequencing was performed on CD4+ T cells from blood, taken before the fourth cycle of nivolumab. In nucleotide form, the sequence is TGCGCCAGCAGCTTGGGGGGACAGCCCGACCAAATGGGAATACGGACAGATACGCAGTATTTT. Translated, this is CASSLGGQPDQMGIRTDTQYF.